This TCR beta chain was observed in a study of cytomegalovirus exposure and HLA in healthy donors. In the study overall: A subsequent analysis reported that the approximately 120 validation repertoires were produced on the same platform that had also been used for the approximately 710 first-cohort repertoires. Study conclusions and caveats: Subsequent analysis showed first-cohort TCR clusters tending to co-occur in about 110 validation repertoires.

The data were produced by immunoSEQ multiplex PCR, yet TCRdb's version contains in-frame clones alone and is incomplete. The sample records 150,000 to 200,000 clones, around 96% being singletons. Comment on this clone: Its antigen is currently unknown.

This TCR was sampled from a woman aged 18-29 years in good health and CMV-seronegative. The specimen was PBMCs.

The CDR3 reads CASSIEGVTPNGYTF. The CDR3 DNA reads as TGTGCCAGTAGTATTGAGGGTGTGACTCCGAATGGCTACACCTTC. This chain links TRBV19 with TRBJ1-2, with D unclear. Germline lookup yields CDR1 LNHDA and CDR2 SQIVND (reference sequence). V was cut by 3 bases and J by 6 bases, with 17 bases left in between. CDR3 length equals 15 residues.